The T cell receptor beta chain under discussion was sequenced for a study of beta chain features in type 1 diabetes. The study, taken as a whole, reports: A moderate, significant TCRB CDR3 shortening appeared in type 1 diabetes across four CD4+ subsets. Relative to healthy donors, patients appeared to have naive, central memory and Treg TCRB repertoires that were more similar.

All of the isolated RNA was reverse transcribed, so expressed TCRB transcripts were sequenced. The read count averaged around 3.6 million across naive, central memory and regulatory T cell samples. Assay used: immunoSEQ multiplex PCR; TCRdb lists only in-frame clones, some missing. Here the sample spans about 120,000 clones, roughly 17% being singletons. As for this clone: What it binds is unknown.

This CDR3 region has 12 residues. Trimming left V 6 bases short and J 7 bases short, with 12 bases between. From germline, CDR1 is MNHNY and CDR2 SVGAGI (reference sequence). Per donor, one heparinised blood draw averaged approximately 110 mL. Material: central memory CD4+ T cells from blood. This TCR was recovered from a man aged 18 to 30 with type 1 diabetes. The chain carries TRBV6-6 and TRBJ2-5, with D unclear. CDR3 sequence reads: CASRARTGTQYF. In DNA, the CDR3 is TGTGCCAGCAGAGCTAGAACTGGGACCCAGTACTTC.